These 19 T cell receptor beta chains share one sample of origin, sequenced in a study of T cell clonality in common variable immunodeficiency. Findings of the study overall: In common variable immunodeficiency, TCR beta chains reportedly carried fewer deletions and N-nucleotide insertions.

The method was immunoSEQ multiplex PCR; TCRdb's version includes in-frame clones alone and lacks a portion of them. The sample presents roughly 40,000 clones, none singletons. These receptors lack a known antigen. The sequencing sample was made of peripheral blood mononuclear cells. These receptors were taken from a human donor with common variable immunodeficiency.

The CDR3: CSVVTGGMGDTQYF. The CDR3 bases that were read are TGCAGCGTTGTGACAGGGGGTATGGGAGATACG. The chain uses TRBV29-1 and TRBJ2-3; 9 bases line up with TRBD1. The read terminates 3 residues before the CDR3 end, so the remaining end is supplied by the germline J gene. The CDR3 spans 14 residues. Germline CDR1 SQVTM, CDR2 ANQGSEA. V shed 4 bases and J 5 bases; nucleotides not matched to a gene: 7.

As to this clone: The read stops 3 residues short of the end of the CDR3; the missing end is completed from the germline J gene. The gene calls are TRBV10-1 and TRBJ2-5; 9 bases match TRBD2. Germline CDR1 and CDR2: WNHNN and SYGVQD (reference sequence). Trimming took 2 bases from V and 2 from J; bases not matched to a gene: 3. The CDR3 length is 15 residues. The part of the CDR3 DNA that was read is TGCGCCAGCAGTGAGCGGAGCGGGGGGCAAGAGACC. Translated: CASSERSGGQET. The full-length CDR3 reads as CASSERSGGQETQYF.

CDR3 DNA (partial): TGTGCCAGTAGTATAGTTGCGGGACAGTTCAAAGAGACC. Amino acid sequence: CASSIVAGQFKET. The whole CDR3 region reads CASSIVAGQFKETQYF. V is TRBV19 and J is TRBJ2-5; a weak D match, TRBD1 (7 bases). The read finishes 3 residues shy of the CDR3 end, and the germline J gene is used to complete it. V was pared by 1 base and J by 3 bases, with 15 bases between. The germline V gene encodes CDR1 LNHDA and CDR2 SQIVND (reference sequence). The CDR3 runs to 16 residues.

A note on this clone: The CDR3 end lies 3 residues beyond the end of the read and is filled in from the germline J gene. This sequence joins TRBV30 and TRBJ2-1; D may be TRBD2 (7 bases). Germline lookup yields CDR1 GTSNPN and CDR2 SVGIG (reference sequence). The CDR3 runs 16 residues. Trimming removed 3 bases from V and 2 bases from J, with 17 bases in between. CDR3: CAWRGPGGGTYNEQFF. The sequenced part of the CDR3 DNA is TGTGCCTGGAGGGGTCCGGGGGGCGGTACCTACAATGAG.

The table lists this clone with a few counts. The read terminates 3 residues before the CDR3 end, so the remaining end is supplied by the germline J gene. V gene TRBV5-1 combines with J gene TRBJ2-1; 11 nucleotides line up with TRBD2. This CDR3 has 15 residues. V gave up 5 bases and J gave up 5 bases; unmatched junction bases: 6. Germline V CDR1 and CDR2: SGHRS, YFSETQ. CDR3 residues: CASRLLAGEDNEQFF. The CDR3 DNA, read in part, is TGCGCCAGCAGATTACTAGCGGGAGAGGACAATGAG.

There are many counts of this clone. The read is 3 residues too short to cover the CDR3 end, so that end is filled in from the germline J gene. This sequence joins TRBV29-1 and TRBJ1-1; the D gene is possibly TRBD1 (6 bases). Germline CDR1 is SQVTM and CDR2 is ANQGSEA. The V and J ends lost 6 bases and 4 bases respectively, with 21 bases between them. The CDR3 runs to 15 residues. The sequenced part of the CDR3 DNA is TGCAGCGTCGTGCCCCGGGGGGGAGGGGGCACTGAA. As protein: CSVVPRGGGGTE. The full-length CDR3 reads as CSVVPRGGGGTEAFF.

This clone was observed at least ten times. The read finishes 3 residues shy of the CDR3 end, and the germline J gene is used to complete it. The rearrangement uses TRBV29-1 and TRBJ2-4; 8 positions agree with TRBD2. Germline CDR1 is SQVTM and CDR2 is ANQGSEA. The trim removed 7 bases at V and 3 bases at J, leaving 2 bases unmatched. This CDR3 region has 12 residues. The CDR3 sequence is CSAREDKNIQYF. Incomplete CDR3 DNA: TGCAGCGCGCGGGAGGACAAAAACATT. Complete variable domain (other parts from reference TRBV29-1 and TRBJ2-4): SAVISQKPSRDICQRGTSLTIQCQVDSQVTMMFWYRQQPGQSLTLIATANQGSEATYESGFVIDKFPISRPNLTFSTLTVSNMSPEDSSIYLCSAREDKNIQYFGAGTRLSVL.

Ten or more counts support this clone. The read falls 3 residues short of the CDR3 end, and the missing part is taken from the germline J gene. The rearrangement links TRBV7-8 to TRBJ2-1; weak D call: TRBD1 (6 bases). V lost 5 bases to trimming and J lost 8 bases, with 22 bases between them. Germline CDR1 reads SGHVS; CDR2 reads FQNEAQ. The CDR3 length is 16 residues. CDR3 DNA, as far as it was read: TGTGCCAGCAGCACATACACTGGGGGCAAGTCGGATGAG. Translated, it gives CASSTYTGGKSDE. The entire CDR3 protein reads CASSTYTGGKSDEQFF. The variable domain in full, with the rest retrieved from reference TRBV7-8 and TRBJ2-1, is GAGVSQSPRYKVAKRGQDVALRCDPISGHVSLFWYQQALGQGPEFLTYFQNEAQLDKSGLPSDRFFAERPEGSVSTLKIQRTQQEDSAVYLCASSTYTGGKSDEQFFGPGTRLTVL.

This clone was observed many times. The CDR3 extends 3 residues past the end of the read, so its final part is completed from the germline J gene. The rearrangement joins TRBV20-1 to TRBJ2-1, with TRBD1 as a possible D gene (12 bases). V lost 1 base to trimming and J lost 7 bases, with 29 bases between them. This CDR3 is 19 amino acids long. Germline V CDR1 and CDR2: DFQATT, SNEGSKA (reference sequence). CDR3 amino acids: CSARGDRGLAGGLANEQFF. The CDR3 bases that were read are TGCAGTGCTAGAGGGGACAGGGGGCTAGCGGGAGGCTTAGCTAATGAG.

Points on this clone: The CDR3 end is not reached by the read, which stops 3 residues before it; the germline J gene fills it in. V and J are TRBV2 and TRBJ2-1; TRBD2 matches at 10 bases. The CDR3 has 16 amino acids. The V segment lost 6 bases and the J segment 7 bases; nucleotides outside the gene matches: 12. The germline V gene has CDR1 SNHLY and CDR2 FYNNEI. CDR3 DNA (partial): TGTGCCAGCAGCGGGGGGCCAGCGGGAGGGCGAAATGAG. Translated, it gives CASSGGPAGGRNE. The entire CDR3 protein is CASSGGPAGGRNEQFF.

This clone was seen a handful of times. Coverage ceases 3 residues before the CDR3 finishes, and the germline J gene fills in the end. V and J are TRBV2 and TRBJ1-5; 8 bases align to TRBD1. V was pared by 4 bases and J by 3 bases, with 5 bases of the junction left unmatched. The germline V gene encodes CDR1 SNHLY and CDR2 FYNNEI. The CDR3 consists of 15 residues. CDR3 DNA, as far as it was read: TGTGCCAGCAGTGGGACAGGGAGAGTCAATCAGCCC. Its protein is CASSGTGRVNQP. The whole CDR3 sequence is CASSGTGRVNQPQHF.

This clone was found many times. From the germline J gene comes the end of the CDR3, since the read stops 3 residues before it. The V call is TRBV19, the J call TRBJ2-3; unclear D gene. From germline, CDR1 is LNHDA and CDR2 SQIVND (reference sequence). The V gene lost 5 bases and the J gene lost 1 base, with 13 bases spanning the gap. The CDR3 is 15 residues long. The CDR3 loop reads CASSLSPTRTDTQYF. The sequenced part of the CDR3 DNA is TGTGCCAGTAGTTTGAGTCCTACCCGCACAGATACG.

Points on this clone: The sequenced fragment ends 3 residues before the CDR3 boundary, so the rest is inferred from the germline J gene. The chain is built from TRBV11-2 and TRBJ2-1, with TRBD2 matching over 10 bases. Trimming at V came to 2 bases and at J to 6 bases, leaving 4 bases not matched to a gene. CDR3 length: 15 residues. Germline CDR1 is SGHAT and CDR2 is FQNNGV. CDR3 DNA, as far as it was read: TGTGCCAGCAGCTTACCAGCGGGGGGGCCCAATGAG. It encodes CASSLPAGGPNE. The whole CDR3 sequence is CASSLPAGGPNEQFF.

A note on this clone: The CDR3 end falls 3 residues outside the read, so it is completed with the germline J gene. J is TRBJ2-3 and V is TRBV30, with TRBD2 identical over 8 bases. J was trimmed by 2 bases and V by 4 bases; bases with no gene match: 2. Germline CDR1 is GTSNPN and CDR2 is SVGIG (reference sequence). The CDR3 length is 13 residues. The CDR3 loop is CAWTGGTTDTQYF. The DNA read from the CDR3 is TGTGCCTGGACGGGGGGGACCACAGATACG.

Many counts were recorded for this clone. The observed sequence ends 3 residues before the CDR3 terminus, with the missing tail filled in from the germline J gene. This chain joins TRBV7-6 and TRBJ2-7; TRBD2 is a possible D gene (6 bases). The germline gives CDR1 SGHVS, CDR2 FNYEAQ. The germline V and J ends were trimmed by 5 bases and 2 bases, with 16 bases remaining between them. CDR3 length: 15 amino acids. The CDR3: CASSPSTGLPYEQYF. The DNA read from the CDR3 is TGTGCCAGCAGCCCTTCGACGGGACTGCCCTACGAG.

This clone was recorded at least ten times. The DNA ends 3 residues before the CDR3 does, and the rest of the CDR3 is filled in from the germline J gene. The chain carries TRBV5-4 and TRBJ1-1; 9 nucleotides align to TRBD1. Germline CDR1 is SGHNT and CDR2 is YYREEE (reference sequence). This CDR3 spans 16 amino acids. V lost 3 bases and J lost 5; bases outside the gene matches: 11. Incomplete CDR3 DNA: TGTGCCAGCAGCTCGACAGGGGGACTGGGGGGGACTGAA. The encoded protein is CASSSTGGLGGTE. The whole CDR3 is CASSSTGGLGGTEAFF.

This clone was seen at least ten times. The DNA ends 3 residues before the CDR3 does, and the rest of the CDR3 is filled in from the germline J gene. This rearrangement joins TRBV18 to TRBJ1-1, with 8 bases identical to TRBD1. Germline V gene lookup returns CDR1 KGHSH and CDR2 LQKENI. This CDR3 is 15 amino acids long. The V and J ends lost 6 bases and 3 bases, in that order; junction bases with no gene match: 9. The sequenced part of the CDR3 DNA is TGTGCCAGCTCCCCTCAACAGGGGGTATACACTGAA. Translating it yields CASSPQQGVYTE. From start to end, the CDR3 is CASSPQQGVYTEAFF.

This clone appeared a few times. The read halts 3 residues ahead of the CDR3 end, with the missing end drawn from the germline J gene. V gene TRBV19 combines with J gene TRBJ1-2; D is ambiguous. The germline V gene encodes CDR1 LNHDA and CDR2 SQIVND (reference sequence). V lost 3 bases and J lost 4, with 15 bases in between. CDR3 length: 15 amino acids. The part of the CDR3 DNA that was read is TGTGCCAGTAGTATGACCGGCGGTGGTAGCTATGGC. Translating it yields CASSMTGGGSYG. The complete CDR3 sequence is CASSMTGGGSYGYTF. Drawing the rest from reference TRBV19 and TRBJ1-2, the complete variable domain is DGGITQSPKYLFRKEGQNVTLSCEQNLNHDAMYWYRQDPGQGLRLIYYSQIVNDFQKGDIAEGYSVSREKKESFPLTVTSAQKNPTAFYLCASSMTGGGSYGYTFGSGTRLTVV.

There are many counts of this clone. The read finishes 3 residues shy of the CDR3 end, and the germline J gene is used to complete it. The chain combines TRBV6-2 or TRBV6-3 with TRBJ1-4; possibly TRBD1 for D (6 bases). CDR3 length: 14 residues. Trimming took off 3 bases at V and 4 bases at J, with 9 bases between the two ends. Germline V CDR1 and CDR2: MNHEY, SVGEGT. The sequenced CDR3 bases are TGTGCCAGCAGTTATAACAGGGTTAATGAAAAA. Translated, it gives CASSYNRVNEK. In full, the CDR3 is CASSYNRVNEKLFF.